A single sample gave rise to the 9 T cell receptor beta chains below, sequenced in a study of blood T cell repertoires in COVID-19. Sequencing was performed with immunoSEQ multiplex PCR; in TCRdb, only in-frame clones are kept and a portion is missing. The sample contains more than 200,000 clones, over 75% of which appear only once. The source material was peripheral blood. All receptors derive from a man older than 75 with acute or convalescent COVID-19.

The V call is TRBV7-3, the J call TRBJ2-2; maybe TRBD1 (6 bases). Germline CDR1 reads SGHTA; CDR2 reads FQGTGA. V was cut by 6 bases and J by 5 bases, with 13 bases left in between. The CDR3 totals 14 residues. The CDR3 reads CASSSDSSTGELFF. For the CDR3, the DNA is TGTGCCAGCAGTTCGGACAGCTCAACCGGGGAGCTGTTTTTT.

This clone was seen once. The chain recombines TRBV5-5 with TRBJ1-3, with 8 bases matching TRBD1. The CDR3 has 15 amino acids. Trimming took 4 bases from V and 7 from J; bases not matched to a gene: 10. Per the germline V gene, CDR1 is SGHKS and CDR2 is YYEKEE (reference sequence). DNA for the CDR3: TGTGCCAGCAGCAGGGAGTTGGCAGGGGGCAACACCATATATTTT. Amino acids: CASSRELAGGNTIYF.

The chain carries TRBV10-3 and TRBJ2-2, with 12 bases identical to TRBD1. Trimming cost V 0 bases and J 4 bases; bases outside gene matches: 6. Germline-derived CDR1 and CDR2 are ENHRY and SYGVKD. This CDR3 is 18 amino acids long. The CDR3 nucleotides read TGTGCCATCAGTGAGTCGCCCGTGGGACAGGGGGCCACCGGGGAGCTGTTTTTT. Translated: CAISESPVGQGATGELFF.

The chain is built from TRBV5-3 and TRBJ2-5; D might be TRBD1 (5 bases). TRBV5-3 is marked as an open reading frame, function uncertain. Trimming pared 4 bases from V and 4 bases from J, leaving 17 bases between. The length of the CDR3 is 15 residues. The CDR3 nucleotides are TGTGCCAGAAGCGCCGGACACCCCCCGAGAGAGACCCAGTACTTC. Translating it yields CARSAGHPPRETQYF.

V and J are TRBV5-1 and TRBJ2-1, with D unresolved. The CDR3 runs 14 residues. The ends were cut back, 0 bases at V and 4 bases at J, with 8 bases in the middle. The V gene's germline CDR1 is SGHRS and CDR2 YFSETQ. This CDR3 is CASSLDGPYNEQFF. The CDR3 DNA sequence: TGCGCCAGCAGCTTGGATGGGCCTTACAATGAGCAGTTCTTC. Together with reference TRBV5-1 and TRBJ2-1, the CDR3 gives the full variable domain: KAGVTQTPRYLIKTRGQQVTLSCSPISGHRSVSWYQQTPGQGLQFLFEYFSETQRNKGNFPGRFSGRQFSNSRSEMNVSTLELGDSALYLCASSLDGPYNEQFFGPGTRLTVL.

The genes are TRBV27 and TRBJ1-3; D may be TRBD1 (6 bases). Germline V gene lookup returns CDR1 MNHEY and CDR2 SMNVEV (reference sequence). The V and J ends lost 7 bases and 0 bases respectively, with 7 bases between them. The CDR3 runs to 13 residues. The CDR3 nucleotides are TGTGCCAGCATGACAGGCTCTGGAAACACCATATATTTT. Its translation is CASMTGSGNTIYF.

The sample holds a few counts of this clone. This sequence joins TRBV19 and TRBJ1-2, with 10 bases that match TRBD1. The CDR3 has 14 residues. Germline CDR1 LNHDA, CDR2 SQIVND (reference sequence). Germline trimming cut 10 bases from V and 3 bases from J; bases unmatched to any gene: 8. DNA for the CDR3: TGTGCCACCCTCCAGGGACAGGGGTACTATGGCTACACCTTC. Its translation: CATLQGQGYYGYTF.

V is TRBV14 and J is TRBJ2-5; 7 nucleotides agree with TRBD1. Germline CDR1 and CDR2: SGHDN and FVKESK. The ends lost 4 bases at V and 3 bases at J; junction bases unmatched: 5. The CDR3 has 14 residues. The CDR3 coding sequence is TGTGCCAGCAGCCTAAGACAGGGTAAAGAGACCCAGTACTTC. It translates to CASSLRQGKETQYF.

The V gene is TRBV4-1, the J gene TRBJ2-5; D might be TRBD1 (6 bases). The CDR3 contains 17 residues. The germline CDR1 and CDR2 sequences are MGHRA and YSYEKL. With 0 bases removed from V and 6 bases from J, the gap between germline ends came to 20 bases. CDR3 in DNA: TGCGCCAGCAGCCAAGATCACTTTACGGGGACAATGAAGACCCAGTACTTC. Its translation is CASSQDHFTGTMKTQYF.